The sequence of this T cell receptor beta chain was determined in a study of monozygotic twins with inflammatory bowel disease. Study-wide results and caveats: No distinction between different T cell subtypes was possible. Similarity of repertoires did not differ between concordant and discordant twins, possibly from limited power.

This CDR3 has 13 residues. CDR1 and CDR2 from the germline V gene are MRHNA and SNTAGT. Regarding this clonotype: Its antigen is as yet unknown.

With no T cell sorting beforehand, total RNA was isolated from whole blood. Template-switch reactions added UMIs with a 6-nucleotide sample barcode. TCRdb re-analyzed the 5' RACE reads; it lists each CDR3 protein once, without DNA. In all, the sample yields 440,000 or so distinct CDR3 sequences. The source material was blood. The TCR sequence derives from a human donor with ulcerative colitis or Crohn's disease, or a healthy co-twin of an affected twin (not recorded which). The J gene is TRBJ1-1, the V gene TRBV6-4; lacking DNA, the TRBD1 call made by TCRdb goes unchecked. The CDR3 sequence: CASSRDRGSEAFF.